This is a list of T cell receptor beta chains from one sample in a study of human T cells and chemical hapten exposure. TCRdb passed the RACE reads through MiXCR, listing each CDR3 protein once. The table lists about 380,000 distinct CDR3 sequences, approximately 4.4% of them singletons. Here the sequenced sample was whole blood, taken in connection with sensitization to the hapten diphenylcyclopropenone (DPC). Source of these receptors: a woman in her forties or fifties with alopecia areata. Some clones in this sample may be carry-over from other donors' samples. The CDR3 runs from the conserved cysteine through the conserved F or W. A D gene is named only where the DNA matches it firmly. Size is stated for part of the rows, as once, few or many counts, or as a class when the clone is expanded.

d_gene,abundance,v_gene,j_gene,CDR3nt,CDR3aa
NA,many,TRBV7-2,TRBJ2-1,TGTGCCAGCAGCTATTCCGGGACACCCAATGAGCAGTTCTTC,CASSYSGTPNEQFF
TRBD1,NA,TRBV18,TRBJ1-4,TGTGCCAGCTCACCGCGGACAGGGGGGGGTGAAAAACTGTTTTTT,CASSPRTGGGEKLFF
NA,many,TRBV21-1,TRBJ1-1,TGTGCCAGCAGCATGGGGACGGCGAACACTGAAGCTTTCTTT,CASSMGTANTEAFF
TRBD2,few,TRBV20-1,TRBJ2-7,TGCAGTGCCCGTAGCGGGAGGAGATTCTACGAGCAGTACTTC,CSARSGRRFYEQYF
NA,few,TRBV5-1,TRBJ2-2,TGCGCCAGCAGGTTGGCTGAGTCGAACACCGGGGAGCTGTTTTTT,CASRLAESNTGELFF
TRBD2,NA,TRBV7-2,TRBJ2-5,TGTGCCAGCAGCTCAGTCTCCGGGACTAGCAGCGAGACCCAGTACTTC,CASSSVSGTSSETQYF
NA,few,TRBV5-1,TRBJ1-1,TGCGCCAGCAGCTTGGTATCCGACACTGAAGCTTTCTTT,CASSLVSDTEAFF
NA,many,TRBV20-1,TRBJ1-6,TGCAGTGCTACCGGGACGGACAATTCACCCCTCCACTTT,CSATGTDNSPLHF
TRBD1,many,TRBV5-1,TRBJ2-1,TGCGCCAGCAGCTGGGACAGCTCCTACAATGAGCAGTTCTTC,CASSWDSSYNEQFF
TRBD1,many,TRBV5-1,TRBJ2-2,TGCGCCAGCAGCAGGACAGGGCTCACCGTAAACACCGGGGAGCTGTTTTTT,CASSRTGLTVNTGELFF
TRBD2,many,TRBV7-2,TRBJ2-6,TGTGCCAGCAGCCTTGAGCGGGGGAGCGTCCTGACTTTC,CASSLERGSVLTF
NA,few,TRBV30,TRBJ1-5,TGTGCCTGGAGTGTACTGGGAGCCAGCAATCAGCCCCAGCATTTT,CAWSVLGASNQPQHF
TRBD1,NA,TRBV6-1,TRBJ2-2,TGTGCCAGCAGTGCCTTTGACAGGGGCCCTAACACCGGGGAGCTGTTTTTT,CASSAFDRGPNTGELFF
NA,many,TRBV7-9,TRBJ1-2,TGTGCCAGCAGCTTCCAGAGCTACTATGGCTACACCTTC,CASSFQSYYGYTF
NA,many,TRBV3-1,TRBJ2-7,TGTGCCAGCACCTCCGGGACCGCGCGCCACGAGCAGTACTTC,CASTSGTARHEQYF
NA,NA,TRBV7-2,TRBJ1-2,TGTGCCAGCAGCTCAACGACAGCGAACTATGGCTACACCTTC,CASSSTTANYGYTF
NA,many,TRBV7-2,TRBJ1-6,TGTGCCAGCAGCTTAAATTGGGACGGACAAAATTCACCCCTCCACTTT,CASSLNWDGQNSPLHF
NA,few,TRBV28,TRBJ1-1,TGTGCCAGCAGCTCTAGTGCAGCCGTGTCTAGAGCTTTCTTT,CASSSSAAVSRAFF
NA,many,TRBV12-3/TRBV12-4,TRBJ2-7,TGTGCCAGCAGTTTTCCTAGGGACCACTCCTACGAGCAGTACTTC,CASSFPRDHSYEQYF
TRBD1,NA,TRBV7-2,TRBJ1-6,TGTGCCAGCAGCCCCACGGGACAGGGATATTCACCCCTCCACTTT,CASSPTGQGYSPLHF
NA,many,TRBV9,TRBJ2-5,TGTGCCAGCAGCCCCATGGGGGAAGGGACCCAGTACTTC,CASSPMGEGTQYF
NA,few,TRBV4-1,TRBJ2-3,TGCGCCAGCAGCCAAGGGATTCCTACCCGTGCCATGGATACGCAGTATTTT,CASSQGIPTRAMDTQYF
NA,many,TRBV12-3/TRBV12-4,TRBJ1-1,TGTGCCAGCACCGCGGACCAGGTTTCTGAAGCTTTCTTT,CASTADQVSEAFF
NA,few,TRBV29-1,TRBJ2-7,TGCAGCGTGAAGCAGGGGCCTGCTCCCTACGAGCAGTACTTC,CSVKQGPAPYEQYF
NA,few,TRBV27,TRBJ1-6,TGTGCCAGCAGTGTCCGGGCGCCTATGCCCCTCCACTTT,CASSVRAPMPLHF
NA,many,TRBV7-2,TRBJ1-4,TGTGCCAGCAGCATAGGTTCCGGAAAACTGTTTTTT,CASSIGSGKLFF
NA,NA,TRBV20-1,TRBJ2-7,TGCAGTGCTAGAGATCAACAGAATTACGAGCAGTACTTC,CSARDQQNYEQYF
NA,NA,TRBV6-5,TRBJ1-1,TGTGCCAGCAGTTACTCGATGCTCGAAAACACTGAAGCTTTCTTT,CASSYSMLENTEAFF
NA,NA,TRBV5-6,TRBJ1-5,TGTGCCAGCAGCTTAGGCAGGCTGGATCAGCCCCAGCATTTT,CASSLGRLDQPQHF
TRBD1,many,TRBV12-3/TRBV12-4,TRBJ2-4,TGTGCCAGCAGAGATCGACAGGGCCAAAACATTCAGTACTTC,CASRDRQGQNIQYF
NA,NA,TRBV4-1,TRBJ1-5,TGCGCCAGCAGCCAAGATACGACAGGCACGTATCAGCCCCAGCATTTT,CASSQDTTGTYQPQHF
NA,many,TRBV29-1,TRBJ2-7,TGCAGCGTTGGTAACGGCCCGGACGAGCAGTACTTC,CSVGNGPDEQYF
NA,NA,TRBV6-1,TRBJ2-1,TGTGCCAGCAAAGGACTCAACCAGGGGAGAAGCTCCTACAATGAGCAGTTCTTC,CASKGLNQGRSSYNEQFF
NA,few,TRBV20-1,TRBJ1-2,TGCAGTGCTTCACTCCCTCACTCGGAAGGCTACACCTTC,CSASLPHSEGYTF
TRBD2,many,TRBV6-2/TRBV6-3,TRBJ2-3,TGTGCCAGCAGACCCGATAGACTAGCGGGAGATACAGATACGCAGTATTTT,CASRPDRLAGDTDTQYF
NA,many,TRBV30,TRBJ2-2,TGTGCCGGTCTCAAGGTTGCCGGGGAGCTGTTTTTT,CAGLKVAGELFF
NA,few,TRBV4-3,TRBJ2-7,TGCGCCAGCAGCCCCACGCGCGGTGGAGCCTACGAGCAGTACTTC,CASSPTRGGAYEQYF
TRBD1,many,TRBV4-2,TRBJ1-2,TGTGCCAGCAGCCAAGGTAGAGGGGGCGACTATGGCTACACCTTC,CASSQGRGGDYGYTF
NA,many,TRBV29-1,TRBJ2-7,TGCAGCGTTGCCGACCCAGAGGACGAGCAGTACTTC,CSVADPEDEQYF
NA,few,TRBV28,TRBJ2-3,TGTGCCAGCAGGAAGGACACAGATACGCAGTATTTT,CASRKDTDTQYF
NA,many,TRBV7-9,TRBJ1-4,TGTGCCAGCAGGGCCGCCGGGGAAAAACTGTTTTTT,CASRAAGEKLFF
TRBD1,NA,TRBV5-6,TRBJ2-3,TGTGCCAGCAGCTTGATGGCAGGGGGAACAGATACGCAGTATTTT,CASSLMAGGTDTQYF
NA,NA,TRBV6-2/TRBV6-3,TRBJ2-3,TGTGCCAGCACCCGAAGGGCTAGCACAGATACGCAGTATTTT,CASTRRASTDTQYF
TRBD1,NA,TRBV30,TRBJ1-2,TGTGCCTGGAATCTCCCGGGACAGGGGAGCAACTATGGCTACACCTTC,CAWNLPGQGSNYGYTF
NA,NA,TRBV15,TRBJ1-5,TGTGCCACCAGCAGAGATATTGGGCAGCCCCAGCATTTT,CATSRDIGQPQHF
TRBD1,NA,TRBV7-2,TRBJ2-7,TGTGCCAGCAGCCTGGACAGGGGAGATACCTACGAGCAGTACTTC,CASSLDRGDTYEQYF
NA,many,TRBV7-2,TRBJ2-2,TGTGCCAGCAGCTTGTTAGGGAGAGTGACCGGGGAGCTGTTTTTT,CASSLLGRVTGELFF
NA,NA,TRBV20-1,TRBJ1-1,TGCAGTGCTAGGATGGGGTCAATGAACACTGAAGCTTTCTTT,CSARMGSMNTEAFF
TRBD2,NA,TRBV11-3,TRBJ2-1,TGTGCCAGCAGCTGGTATCCAGCGGGAAGGGATGAGCAGTTCTTC,CASSWYPAGRDEQFF
NA,few,TRBV3-1,TRBJ1-5,TGTGCCAGCAGCCAAGCGTTGGACCGAAATCAGCCCCAGCATTTT,CASSQALDRNQPQHF
NA,many,TRBV5-5,TRBJ2-2,TGTGCCAGCAGGCAGGGAATGAACACCGGGGAGCTGTTTTTT,CASRQGMNTGELFF
NA,few,TRBV15,TRBJ2-1,TGTGCCACCAGCAGAGTCCCAGACTCCTACAATGAGCAGTTCTTC,CATSRVPDSYNEQFF
TRBD1,many,TRBV12-3/TRBV12-4,TRBJ2-3,TGTGCCAGCAGTCCCGTGACAGGGGGCCTCACAGATACGCAGTATTTT,CASSPVTGGLTDTQYF
TRBD1,many,TRBV10-3,TRBJ2-1,TGTGCCATCAGTGGACAGGGGTCTGAGCAGTTCTTC,CAISGQGSEQFF
NA,many,TRBV11-2,TRBJ2-3,TGTGCCAGCAGCTCACCCCTAGCAGATACGCAGTATTTT,CASSSPLADTQYF
TRBD2,many,TRBV5-6,TRBJ2-1,TGTGCCAGCAGCCCAAGACTAGCGGGAGCCTACAATGAGCAGTTCTTC,CASSPRLAGAYNEQFF
NA,NA,TRBV12-3/TRBV12-4,TRBJ1-4,TGTGCCAGCAGTCTCGCAGGGGAGAATGAAAAACTGTTTTTT,CASSLAGENEKLFF
NA,many,TRBV12-3/TRBV12-4,TRBJ1-4,TGTGCCAGCAGAAGAACAGGCAGCTCAGAAAAACTGTTTTTT,CASRRTGSSEKLFF